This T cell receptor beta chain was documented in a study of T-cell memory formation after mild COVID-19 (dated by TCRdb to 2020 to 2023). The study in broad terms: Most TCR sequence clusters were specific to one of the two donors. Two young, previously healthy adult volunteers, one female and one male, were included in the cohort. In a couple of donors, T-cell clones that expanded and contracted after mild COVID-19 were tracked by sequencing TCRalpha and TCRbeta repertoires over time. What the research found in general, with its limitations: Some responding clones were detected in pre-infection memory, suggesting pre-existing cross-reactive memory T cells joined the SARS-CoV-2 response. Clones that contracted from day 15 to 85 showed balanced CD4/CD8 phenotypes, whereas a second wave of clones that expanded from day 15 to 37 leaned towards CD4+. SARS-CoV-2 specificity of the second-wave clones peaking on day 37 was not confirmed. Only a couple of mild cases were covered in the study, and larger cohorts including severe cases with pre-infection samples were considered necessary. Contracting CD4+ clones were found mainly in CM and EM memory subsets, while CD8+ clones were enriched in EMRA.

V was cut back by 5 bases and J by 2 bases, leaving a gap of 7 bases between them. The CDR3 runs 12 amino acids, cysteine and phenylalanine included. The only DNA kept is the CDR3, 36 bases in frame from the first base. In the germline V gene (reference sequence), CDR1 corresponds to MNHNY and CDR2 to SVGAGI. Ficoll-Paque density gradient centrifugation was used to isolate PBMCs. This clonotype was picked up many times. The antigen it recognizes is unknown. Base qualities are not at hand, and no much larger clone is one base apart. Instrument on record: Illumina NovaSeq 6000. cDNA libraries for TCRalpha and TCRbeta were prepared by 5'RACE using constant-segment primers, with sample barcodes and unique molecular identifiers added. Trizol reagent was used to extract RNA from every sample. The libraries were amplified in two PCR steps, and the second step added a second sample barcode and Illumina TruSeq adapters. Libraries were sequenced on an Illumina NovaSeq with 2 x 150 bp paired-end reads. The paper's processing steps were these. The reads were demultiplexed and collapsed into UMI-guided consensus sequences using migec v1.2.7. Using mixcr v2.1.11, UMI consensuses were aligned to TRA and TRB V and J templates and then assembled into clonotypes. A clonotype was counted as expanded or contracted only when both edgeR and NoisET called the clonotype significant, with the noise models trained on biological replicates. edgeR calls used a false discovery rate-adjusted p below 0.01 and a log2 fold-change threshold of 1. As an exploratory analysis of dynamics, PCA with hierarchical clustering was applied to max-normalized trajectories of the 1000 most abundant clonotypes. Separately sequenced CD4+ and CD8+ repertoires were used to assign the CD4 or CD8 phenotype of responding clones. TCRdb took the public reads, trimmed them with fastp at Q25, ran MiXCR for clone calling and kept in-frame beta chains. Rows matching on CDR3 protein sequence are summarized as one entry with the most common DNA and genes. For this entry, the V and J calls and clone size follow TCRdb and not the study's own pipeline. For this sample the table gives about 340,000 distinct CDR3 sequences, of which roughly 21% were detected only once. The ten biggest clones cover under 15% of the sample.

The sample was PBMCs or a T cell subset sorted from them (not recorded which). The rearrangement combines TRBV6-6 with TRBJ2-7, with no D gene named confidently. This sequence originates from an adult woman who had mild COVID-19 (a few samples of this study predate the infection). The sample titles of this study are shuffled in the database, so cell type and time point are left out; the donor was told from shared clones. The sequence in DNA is TGTGCCAGCAGTGGCAAGACCTACGAGCAGTACTTC. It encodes CASSGKTYEQYF.